This T cell receptor (beta chain) was found in a study of siplizumab effects on memory and regulatory T cells. Study-wide results and limits: Greater diversity than memory cells seemed evident in naive T cells, which also appeared to be major alloresponse contributors. With siplizumab, Treg-derived clones averaged about 69% of mappable alloreactive CD4+ clones, versus less than 35% in controls.

In regard to this clone: Its antigen is as yet unknown.

With 6 bases clipped from V and 1 base from J, the junction kept 2 bases outside the gene matches. Germline lookup yields CDR1 MDHEN and CDR2 SYDVKM. The CDR3 has 14 amino acids. Around 9.1 x 10^4 TCR templates per sample were sequenced. The protocol was immunoSEQ multiplex PCR, while the TCRdb copy is restricted to in-frame clones and leaves out a portion. The sample includes about 98,000 clones, about 93% of them seen just once. The clonotype originates from a human donor in good health. Sequencing input: CD4+ T cells sorted from blood. This chain links TRBV28 with TRBJ1-4; 7 nucleotides line up with TRBD1. The CDR3 protein is CASSRQGTNEKLFF. Here the CDR3 DNA reads TGTGCCAGCAGCCGACAGGGAACTAATGAAAAACTGTTTTTT.